These 25 T cell receptor beta chains were sequenced from one sample in a study of blood T cell repertoires in COVID-19 (dated by TCRdb to the early 2020s). Library method: the immunoSEQ multiplex PCR assay. Here the immuneACCESS table is served through TCRdb, limited to in-frame sequences with V and J called. Missing clones are a known gap in these copies; in checked studies unresolved V genes cover under half, and the rest lacks a known reason. The sample table contains about 110,000 clones; only one count was recorded for 70% to 90% of them. The ten largest make up 4.8% of the sample. The specimen sequenced was peripheral blood. Receptor source: a human donor in a cohort sampled during active COVID-19.

V gene TRBV19 combines with J gene TRBJ1-3; D gene uncertain. V gave up 3 bases and J gave up 6 bases, with 12 bases separating them. The germline CDR1 and CDR2 sequences are LNHDA and SQIVND (reference sequence). The CDR3 has 14 residues. This CDR3 is CASSMAPPKNTIYF. CDR3 DNA sequence: TGTGCCAGTAGTATGGCACCGCCAAAAAACACCATATATTTT.

The V call is TRBV29-1, the J call TRBJ2-7; the D gene is possibly TRBD1 (6 bases). CDR1 and CDR2 from the germline V gene are SQVTM and ANQGSEA. The germline V and J ends were trimmed by 6 bases and 2 bases, with 17 bases remaining between them. The CDR3 loop spans 14 amino acids. The DNA for the CDR3 is TGCAGCGTCGAGGACAGCTCAAAGCCCTACGAGCAGTACTTC. This translates into CSVEDSSKPYEQYF.

CDR3: CASSPRGSIYEQYF. For the CDR3, the DNA is TGTGCCAGCTCACCCAGGGGGAGCATCTACGAGCAGTACTTC. This rearrangement joins TRBV18 to TRBJ2-7; 7 bases match TRBD1. Germline V gives CDR1 KGHSH, CDR2 LQKENI. This CDR3 is 14 amino acids long. After removal of 3 bases from V and 3 bases from J, the junction contained 5 bases not matched to a gene.

The V gene is TRBV29-1, the J gene TRBJ1-1, with TRBD1 matching 8 bases. Germline trimming cut 8 bases from V and 7 bases from J; bases unmatched to any gene: 6. Germline V lookup: CDR1 SQVTM, CDR2 ANQGSEA. CDR3 size: 11 residues. CDR3 nucleotides: TGCAGCTCCCGACAGGGGAGTGAAGCTTTCTTT. It yields the protein CSSRQGSEAFF.

The chain recombines TRBV10-2 with TRBJ2-7, with unresolved D. The ends were cut back, 0 bases at V and 6 bases at J, with 6 bases in the middle. This CDR3 has 12 amino acids. The V gene's germline CDR1 is WSHSY and CDR2 SAAADI. CDR3 sequence reads: CASSESPFEQYF. CDR3 DNA sequence: TGCGCCAGCAGTGAGTCCCCTTTCGAGCAGTACTTC.

The chain has TRBV11-2 and TRBJ2-1; 10 nucleotides match TRBD2. The CDR3 extends over 14 amino acids. J lost 9 bases, V lost 3 bases, and 5 bases had no gene match. The germline CDR1 and CDR2 sequences are SGHAT and FQNNGV. The CDR3 sequence is CASSFSGGASEQFF. The CDR3 DNA reads TGTGCCAGCAGCTTCAGCGGGGGGGCGAGTGAGCAGTTCTTC.

There are a few counts of this clone. J is TRBJ1-2 and V is TRBV5-1, with TRBD1 matching over 9 bases. The germline V gene has CDR1 SGHRS and CDR2 YFSETQ. V trimming: 1 base; J trimming: 8 bases; junction bases outside the gene matches: 6. The CDR3 has 14 residues. In DNA form, the CDR3 reads TGCGCCAGCAGCTTGTTGGACAGGGGTAACGGCTACACCTTC. This gives the protein CASSLLDRGNGYTF. Using reference TRBV5-1 and TRBJ1-2 for the parts outside the CDR3, the full variable domain is KAGVTQTPRYLIKTRGQQVTLSCSPISGHRSVSWYQQTPGQGLQFLFEYFSETQRNKGNFPGRFSGRQFSNSRSEMNVSTLELGDSALYLCASSLLDRGNGYTFGSGTRLTVV.

This clone was counted once. V is TRBV4-3 and J is TRBJ2-1; no reliable D call. Germline V gives CDR1 LGHNA, CDR2 YSLEER. The CDR3 length is 12 residues. With 0 bases removed from V and 13 bases from J, the gap between germline ends came to 10 bases. CDR3 sequence (DNA): TGCGCCAGCAGCCAAGATAAGAACATACAGTTCTTC. Translating it yields CASSQDKNIQFF.

The chain carries TRBV12-3 or TRBV12-4 and TRBJ2-1; possible D gene TRBD2, 5 bases. CDR3 length: 12 amino acids. V was trimmed by 7 bases and J by 9 bases, leaving 13 bases between them. DNA for the CDR3: TGTGCCAGCACCCGACTAAACAGTGAGCAGTTCTTC. This gives the protein CASTRLNSEQFF.

The rearrangement joins TRBV28 to TRBJ2-3; no clear D. The CDR3 contains 12 residues. V shed 5 bases and J shed 3 bases, with 6 bases lying between them. Germline CDR1 is MDHEN and CDR2 is SYDVKM. The CDR3 loop reads CASSIQTDTQYF. For the CDR3, the DNA is TGTGCCAGCAGTATCCAGACAGATACGCAGTATTTT.

This sequence joins TRBV7-8 and TRBJ2-7, with TRBD1 as a possible D gene (6 bases). Germline CDR1 and CDR2: SGHVS and FQNEAQ. V lost 1 base and J lost 3, with 13 bases in between. The CDR3 sequence is 15 residues long. The CDR3 loop is CASSLVQGKGYEQYF. DNA for the CDR3: TGTGCCAGCAGCTTAGTCCAGGGGAAGGGCTACGAGCAGTACTTC.

In this sample, this clone turned up once. The V gene is TRBV6-5, the J gene TRBJ1-4, with 9 nucleotides matching TRBD1. V was clipped by 6 bases and J by 4 bases; unmatched bases: 6. Per the germline V gene, CDR1 is MNHEY and CDR2 is SVGAGI. The CDR3 loop spans 15 amino acids. The CDR3, as DNA: TGTGCCAGCAGGACGACAGGGGGTTTTAATGAAAAACTGTTTTTT. This translates into CASRTTGGFNEKLFF.

This clone was recorded only once. The CDR3 DNA sequence: TGTGCCTGGGGACAGGTGAACACTGAAGCTTTCTTT. Translating it yields CAWGQVNTEAFF. The V call is TRBV30, the J call TRBJ1-1; 7 bases map to TRBD1. V gave up 5 bases and J gave up 0 bases; unmatched junction bases: 0. The CDR3 has 12 amino acids. The germline CDR1 and CDR2 sequences are GTSNPN and SVGIG (reference sequence).

This clone was detected a few times. The rearrangement uses TRBV3-1 (or the pseudogene TRBV3-2) and TRBJ1-1, with a possible D match to TRBD1 (6 bases). From germline, CDR1 is LGHDT and CDR2 YNNKEL (reference sequence). V was trimmed by 3 bases and J by 1 base, leaving 18 bases between them. The CDR3 runs 17 residues. In nucleotides, the CDR3 is TGTGCCAGCAGCCACCCTCCGGGACACCGGGGGAACACTGAAGCTTTCTTT. It codes for CASSHPPGHRGNTEAFF.

The chain has TRBV5-4 and TRBJ2-7; weak D call: TRBD2 (6 bases). V shed 2 bases and J shed 0 bases, with 12 bases lying between them. Germline lookup yields CDR1 SGHNT and CDR2 YYREEE (reference sequence). This CDR3 contains 15 residues. Here the CDR3 DNA reads TGTGCCAGCAGCTTCGGTCAGGGAGGCTCCTACGAGCAGTACTTC. Translating it yields CASSFGQGGSYEQYF.

The rearrangement joins TRBV9 to TRBJ2-1, with 7 bases aligning to TRBD2. The V and J ends lost 6 bases and 8 bases, in that order; junction bases with no gene match: 14. The CDR3 is 15 residues long. CDR1 and CDR2 (germline): SGDLS, YYNGEE. The CDR3 region is CASTGEGREGDEQFF. The CDR3 DNA reads as TGTGCCAGCACAGGTGAGGGCAGGGAGGGAGATGAGCAGTTCTTC.

V usage is TRBV19 and J usage is TRBJ1-1; 7 bases are shared with TRBD1. Germline CDR1 is LNHDA and CDR2 is SQIVND (reference sequence). The CDR3 is 15 residues long. V shed 5 bases and J 4 bases; nucleotides not matched to a gene: 10. The CDR3 is CASSAHRGSGTEAFF. The CDR3 coding sequence is TGTGCCAGTAGTGCACACAGGGGTTCGGGCACTGAAGCTTTCTTT.

This clone was counted a single time. The J gene is TRBJ2-3, the V gene TRBV28; D gene unclear. CDR3 length equals 15 residues. Trimming removed 5 bases from V and 2 bases from J, with 14 bases in between. Germline CDR1 reads MDHEN; CDR2 reads SYDVKM. CDR3 bases: TGTGCCAGCAGTCCCCCCGAGGCCCACACAGATACGCAGTATTTT. Its protein product is CASSPPEAHTDTQYF. The whole variable domain, remainder taken from reference TRBV28 and TRBJ2-3, is DVKVTQSSRYLVKRTGEKVFLECVQDMDHENMFWYRQDPGLGLRLIYFSYDVKMKEKGDIPEGYSVSREKKERFSLILESASTNQTSMYLCASSPPEAHTDTQYFGPGTRLTVL.

The chain couples TRBV6-5 to TRBJ1-5, with TRBD1 matching over 7 bases. The ends lost 6 bases at V and 4 bases at J; junction bases unmatched: 3. Germline V gene data show CDR1 as MNHEY and CDR2 as SVGAGI. The CDR3 totals 13 residues. This chain's CDR3 is CASRDRANQPQHF. The CDR3 DNA sequence: TGTGCCAGCAGAGACAGGGCTAATCAGCCCCAGCATTTT.

This clone was picked up a small number of times. The chain carries TRBV10-3 and TRBJ2-7, with 8 bases matching TRBD1. With 4 bases clipped from V and 6 bases from J, the junction kept 8 bases outside the gene matches. In germline, CDR1 is ENHRY, CDR2 SYGVKD. The CDR3 consists of 14 residues. DNA for the CDR3: TGTGCCATCAGTGTAGGACAGGGTAAGGTCGAGCAGTACTTC. As protein: CAISVGQGKVEQYF.

The sample holds a few counts of this clone. This chain links TRBV15 with TRBJ2-3; D perhaps matches TRBD1 (5 bases). The CDR3 contains 15 residues. Germline V gene data show CDR1 as LNHNV and CDR2 as YYDKDF (reference sequence). Trimming removed 7 bases at V and 7 bases at J, with 21 bases between. The CDR3 loop is CATKGALGITHTQYF. DNA for the CDR3: TGTGCCACCAAAGGGGCGTTGGGGATAACGCATACGCAGTATTTT.

The CDR3 reads CSAARDTEAFF. CDR3 sequence (DNA): TGCAGTGCTGCCAGGGACACTGAAGCTTTCTTT. This chain joins TRBV20-1 and TRBJ1-1; D is possibly TRBD1 (5 bases). Germline CDR1 DFQATT, CDR2 SNEGSKA (reference sequence). The length of the CDR3 is 11 residues. V was cut by 5 bases and J by 3 bases, with 7 bases left in between.

In DNA form, the CDR3 reads TGCGCCAGCAGCCAAGAGGTGGACAGGGGAAATCAGCCCCAGCATTTT. Translating it yields CASSQEVDRGNQPQHF. The V call is TRBV4-1, the J call TRBJ1-5; 9 bases match TRBD1. The CDR3 covers 16 residues. CDR1 and CDR2 from the germline V gene are MGHRA and YSYEKL. The V and J ends lost 0 bases and 4 bases, in that order; junction bases with no gene match: 4.

The genes are TRBV4-2 and TRBJ2-1; 7 nucleotides line up with TRBD2. Trimming removed 0 bases from V and 0 bases from J; junction bases left unmatched: 5. The length of the CDR3 is 17 residues. CDR1 and CDR2 from the germline V gene are LGHNA and YNFKEQ. The CDR3 reads CASSQDLGGSSYNEQFF. CDR3 DNA sequence: TGTGCCAGCAGCCAAGATCTGGGCGGGAGCTCCTACAATGAGCAGTTCTTC.

V usage is TRBV5-6 and J usage is TRBJ1-1; 11 bases fit TRBD1. This CDR3 comprises 17 residues. V shed 4 bases, J shed 4 bases, and the junction held 12 bases outside the gene matches. CDR1 SGHDT and CDR2 YYEEEE come from the germline V gene. CDR3 DNA: TGTGCCAGCAGCCCGAACGGACAGGGGGCCCCGGGCACTGAAGCTTTCTTT. Translation: CASSPNGQGAPGTEAFF. Using reference TRBV5-6 and TRBJ1-1 for the parts outside the CDR3, the full variable domain is DAGVTQSPTHLIKTRGQQVTLRCSPKSGHDTVSWYQQALGQGPQFIFQYYEEEERQRGNFPDRFSGHQFPNYSSELNVNALLLGDSALYLCASSPNGQGAPGTEAFFGQGTRLTVV.